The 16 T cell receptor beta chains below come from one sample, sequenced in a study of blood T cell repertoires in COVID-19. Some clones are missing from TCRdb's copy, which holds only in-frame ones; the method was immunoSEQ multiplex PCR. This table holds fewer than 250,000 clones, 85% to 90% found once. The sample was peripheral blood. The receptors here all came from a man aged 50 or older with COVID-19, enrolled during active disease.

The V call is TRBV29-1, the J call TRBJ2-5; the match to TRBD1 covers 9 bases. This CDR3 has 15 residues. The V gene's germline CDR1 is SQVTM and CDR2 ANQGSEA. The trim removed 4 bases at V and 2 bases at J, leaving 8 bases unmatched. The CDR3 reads CSVARSGTGQETQYF. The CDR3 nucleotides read TGCAGCGTTGCCCGATCCGGGACAGGGCAAGAGACCCAGTACTTC.

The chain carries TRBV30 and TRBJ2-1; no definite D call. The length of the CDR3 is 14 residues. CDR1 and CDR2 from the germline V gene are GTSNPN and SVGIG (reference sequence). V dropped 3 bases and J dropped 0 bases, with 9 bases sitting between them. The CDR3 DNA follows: TGTGCCTGGAGAAGACTGAGCTCCTACAATGAGCAGTTCTTC. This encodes CAWRRLSSYNEQFF.

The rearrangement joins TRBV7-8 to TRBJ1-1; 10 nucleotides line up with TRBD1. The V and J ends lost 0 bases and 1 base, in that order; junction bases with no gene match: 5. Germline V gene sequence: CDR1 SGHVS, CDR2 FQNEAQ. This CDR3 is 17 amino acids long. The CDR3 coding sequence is TGTGCCAGCAGCTTAGCGGGGACAGGGGTGAAGAACACTGAAGCTTTCTTT. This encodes CASSLAGTGVKNTEAFF.

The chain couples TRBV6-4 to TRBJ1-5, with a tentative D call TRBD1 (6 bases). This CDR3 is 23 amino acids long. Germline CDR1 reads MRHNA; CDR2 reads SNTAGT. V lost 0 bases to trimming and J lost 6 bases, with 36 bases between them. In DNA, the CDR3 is TGTGCCAGCAGTGACTCAACCCCCGTTCGTAACGGGGGGCAGGGCATATGGGGTCAGCCCCAGCATTTT. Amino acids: CASSDSTPVRNGGQGIWGQPQHF.

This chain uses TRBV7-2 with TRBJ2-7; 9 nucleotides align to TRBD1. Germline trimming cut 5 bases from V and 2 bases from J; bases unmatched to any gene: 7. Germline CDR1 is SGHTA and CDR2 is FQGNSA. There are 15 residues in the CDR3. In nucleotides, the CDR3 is TGTGCCAGCAGCCCCAACAGGGGGCTCGCCTACGAGCAGTACTTC. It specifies CASSPNRGLAYEQYF.

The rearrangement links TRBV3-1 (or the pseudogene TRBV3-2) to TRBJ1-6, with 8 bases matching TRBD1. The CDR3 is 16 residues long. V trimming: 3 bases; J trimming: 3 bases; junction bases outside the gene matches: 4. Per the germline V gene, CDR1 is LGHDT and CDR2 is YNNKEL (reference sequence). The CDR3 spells CASSQRDRIYNSPLHF. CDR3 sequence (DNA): TGTGCCAGCAGCCAGAGGGACAGGATCTATAATTCACCCCTCCACTTT.

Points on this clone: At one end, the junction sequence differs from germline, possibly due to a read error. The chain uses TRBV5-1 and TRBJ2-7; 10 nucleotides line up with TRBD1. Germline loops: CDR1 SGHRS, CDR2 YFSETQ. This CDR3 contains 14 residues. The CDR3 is CASSVTGGSHEQYF. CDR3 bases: TGCGCCAGCAGCGTGACAGGGGGCTCCCACGAGCAGTACTTC.

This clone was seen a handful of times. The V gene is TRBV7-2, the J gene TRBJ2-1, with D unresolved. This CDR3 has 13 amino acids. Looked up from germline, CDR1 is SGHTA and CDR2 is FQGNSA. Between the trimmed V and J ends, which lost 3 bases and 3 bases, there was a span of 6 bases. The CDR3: CASSLASYNEQFF. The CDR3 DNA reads TGTGCCAGCAGCTTGGCTAGCTACAATGAGCAGTTCTTC.

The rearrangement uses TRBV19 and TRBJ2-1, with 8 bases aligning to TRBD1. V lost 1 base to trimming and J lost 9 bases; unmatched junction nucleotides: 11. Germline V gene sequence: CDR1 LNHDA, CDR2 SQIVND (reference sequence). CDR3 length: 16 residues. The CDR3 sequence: CASSIGHGQGGLEQFF. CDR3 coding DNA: TGTGCCAGTAGTATAGGGCATGGACAGGGAGGTCTTGAGCAGTTCTTC.

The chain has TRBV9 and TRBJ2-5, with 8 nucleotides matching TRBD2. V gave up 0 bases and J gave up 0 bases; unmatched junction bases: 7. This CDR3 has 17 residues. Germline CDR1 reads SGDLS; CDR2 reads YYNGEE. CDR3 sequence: CASSVGGSGKHQETQYF. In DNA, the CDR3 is TGTGCCAGCAGCGTAGGGGGTAGCGGGAAACACCAAGAGACCCAGTACTTC.

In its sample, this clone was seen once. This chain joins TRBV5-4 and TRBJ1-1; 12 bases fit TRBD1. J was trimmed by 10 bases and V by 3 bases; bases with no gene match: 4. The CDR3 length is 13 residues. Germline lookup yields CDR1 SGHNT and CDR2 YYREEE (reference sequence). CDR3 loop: CASSWDRGPGAFF. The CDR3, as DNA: TGTGCCAGCAGCTGGGACAGGGGGCCTGGAGCTTTCTTT.

Here the CDR3 DNA reads TGTGCCAGCAGCCAAGGGGGAGGTTTGAATTCACCCCTCCACTTT. Translation: CASSQGGGLNSPLHF. V gene TRBV3-1 (or the pseudogene TRBV3-2) combines with J gene TRBJ1-6, with unresolved D. Germline V gene sequence: CDR1 LGHDT, CDR2 YNNKEL (reference sequence). This CDR3 region has 15 residues. The V end was cut by 1 base, the J end by 7 bases, with 11 bases between.

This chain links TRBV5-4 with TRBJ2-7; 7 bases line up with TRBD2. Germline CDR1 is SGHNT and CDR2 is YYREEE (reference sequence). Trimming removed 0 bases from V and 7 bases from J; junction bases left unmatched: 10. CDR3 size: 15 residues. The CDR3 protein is CASSLVSIVRGEQYF. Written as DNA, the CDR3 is TGTGCCAGCAGCTTGGTTTCCATTGTGCGGGGGGAGCAGTACTTC.

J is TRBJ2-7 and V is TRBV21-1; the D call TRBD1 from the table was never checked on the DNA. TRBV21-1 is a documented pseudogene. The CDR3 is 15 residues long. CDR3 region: CATERVDSPPAEQYF. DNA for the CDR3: TGTGCCACCGAACGAGTGGACAGCCCCCCAGCCGAGCAGTACTTC.

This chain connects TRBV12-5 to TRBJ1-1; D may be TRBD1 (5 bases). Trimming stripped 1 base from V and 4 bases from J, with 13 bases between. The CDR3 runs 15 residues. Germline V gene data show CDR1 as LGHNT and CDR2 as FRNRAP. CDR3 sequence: CASGLEEGSATEAFF. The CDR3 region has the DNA TGTGCTAGTGGTTTGGAGGAGGGGTCGGCCACTGAAGCTTTCTTT.

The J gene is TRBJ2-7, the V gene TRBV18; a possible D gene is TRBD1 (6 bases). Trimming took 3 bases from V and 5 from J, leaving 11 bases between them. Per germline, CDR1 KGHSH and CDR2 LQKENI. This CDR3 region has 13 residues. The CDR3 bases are TGTGCCAGCTCACCCGGGACAACAAACGAGCAGTACTTC. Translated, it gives CASSPGTTNEQYF.